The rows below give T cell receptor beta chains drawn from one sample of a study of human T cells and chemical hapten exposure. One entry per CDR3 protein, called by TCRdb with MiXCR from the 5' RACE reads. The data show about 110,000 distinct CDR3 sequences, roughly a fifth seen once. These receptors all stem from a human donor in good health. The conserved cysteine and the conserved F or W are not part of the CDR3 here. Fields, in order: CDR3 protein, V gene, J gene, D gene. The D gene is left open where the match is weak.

CDR3 protein: AISGRSNEKLF
V gene: TRBV10-3
J gene: TRBJ1-4
D gene: .

CDR3 protein: SAATPGLASYEQY
V gene: TRBV20-1
J gene: TRBJ2-7
D gene: .

CDR3 protein: ASSQQASNQPQH
V gene: TRBV18
J gene: TRBJ1-5
D gene: .

CDR3 protein: ASSLPLAGGPKEQF
V gene: TRBV28
J gene: TRBJ2-1
D gene: TRBD2

CDR3 protein: ASSHGTGKQETQY
V gene: TRBV11-2
J gene: TRBJ2-5
D gene: TRBD1

CDR3 protein: ASTGGPQETQY
V gene: TRBV28
J gene: TRBJ2-5
D gene: .

CDR3 protein: SARDGGRDYGYT
V gene: TRBV20-1
J gene: TRBJ1-2
D gene: .

CDR3 protein: ASSEGGPRYEQY
V gene: TRBV5-8
J gene: TRBJ2-7
D gene: .

CDR3 protein: ASEGQGKSGANVLT
V gene: TRBV28
J gene: TRBJ2-6
D gene: TRBD1

CDR3 protein: ASSFPGRPDTQY
V gene: TRBV7-2
J gene: TRBJ2-3
D gene: .

CDR3 protein: ASSYPLLRQAGELF
V gene: TRBV6-6
J gene: TRBJ2-2
D gene: .

CDR3 protein: SVEGAGPYNEQF
V gene: TRBV29-1
J gene: TRBJ2-1
D gene: .

CDR3 protein: SVELGAMNTEAF
V gene: TRBV29-1
J gene: TRBJ1-1
D gene: .

CDR3 protein: ASSQGDRGSQETQY
V gene: TRBV4-1
J gene: TRBJ2-5
D gene: TRBD1

CDR3 protein: SAADPIPYEQY
V gene: TRBV20-1
J gene: TRBJ2-7
D gene: .

CDR3 protein: ASSLDGLAGGDEQF
V gene: TRBV11-3
J gene: TRBJ2-1
D gene: TRBD2

CDR3 protein: ASSLRLTMNTEAF
V gene: TRBV5-8
J gene: TRBJ1-1
D gene: .

CDR3 protein: SVPDPIRTVYNEQF
V gene: TRBV29-1
J gene: TRBJ2-1
D gene: .

CDR3 protein: ASSQSGGGQPQH
V gene: TRBV4-1
J gene: TRBJ1-5
D gene: .

CDR3 protein: ASSQEADTEAF
V gene: TRBV4-2
J gene: TRBJ1-1
D gene: .

CDR3 protein: ASSQDLLHGYT
V gene: TRBV3-1
J gene: TRBJ1-2
D gene: .

CDR3 protein: AWSALGAGVLQETQY
V gene: TRBV30
J gene: TRBJ2-5
D gene: TRBD2

CDR3 protein: ASSLQGKNTEAF
V gene: TRBV7-3
J gene: TRBJ1-1
D gene: .

CDR3 protein: ASSLTARYEQY
V gene: TRBV25-1
J gene: TRBJ2-7
D gene: .

CDR3 protein: ASRLGLASGELF
V gene: TRBV27
J gene: TRBJ2-2
D gene: TRBD2

CDR3 protein: ASSPQGGLSSGANVLT
V gene: TRBV12-3/TRBV12-4
J gene: TRBJ2-6
D gene: .

CDR3 protein: ASTASGGSGYEQY
V gene: TRBV5-4
J gene: TRBJ2-7
D gene: TRBD2

CDR3 protein: ASSQDSPRGGSRIGSEQF
V gene: TRBV3-1
J gene: TRBJ2-1
D gene: .

CDR3 protein: ASSLRDRRYEQY
V gene: TRBV28
J gene: TRBJ2-7
D gene: TRBD1

CDR3 protein: AVVAGLPISYEQY
V gene: TRBV28
J gene: TRBJ2-7
D gene: .

CDR3 protein: ASSQFPGDTEAF
V gene: TRBV14
J gene: TRBJ1-1
D gene: .

CDR3 protein: SATPGQPTLEAF
V gene: TRBV20-1
J gene: TRBJ1-1
D gene: TRBD1

CDR3 protein: ASSLWPQGGSGELF
V gene: TRBV5-4
J gene: TRBJ2-2
D gene: .

CDR3 protein: ASSLWGPGNYGYT
V gene: TRBV7-4
J gene: TRBJ1-2
D gene: .

CDR3 protein: ASSLGSRVSYGYT
V gene: TRBV12-3/TRBV12-4
J gene: TRBJ1-2
D gene: .

CDR3 protein: ASSSRTGGENNQPQH
V gene: TRBV7-8
J gene: TRBJ1-5
D gene: TRBD1

CDR3 protein: ASSSQGDPTYSGANVLT
V gene: TRBV13
J gene: TRBJ2-6
D gene: TRBD1

CDR3 protein: ASSVGLAGGNNEQF
V gene: TRBV9
J gene: TRBJ2-1
D gene: TRBD2

CDR3 protein: ASSLGAGLNYGSTEAF
V gene: TRBV27
J gene: TRBJ1-1
D gene: .

CDR3 protein: ASSLGQASTEAF
V gene: TRBV5-1
J gene: TRBJ1-1
D gene: .

CDR3 protein: ASSPSAGKNNQPQH
V gene: TRBV18
J gene: TRBJ1-5
D gene: .

CDR3 protein: AISDSKLAKNIQY
V gene: TRBV10-3
J gene: TRBJ2-4
D gene: .

CDR3 protein: ASSKDSNYGYT
V gene: TRBV6-6
J gene: TRBJ1-2
D gene: .

CDR3 protein: ASSRAGTVGYEQY
V gene: TRBV5-8
J gene: TRBJ2-7
D gene: TRBD1

CDR3 protein: ASSPPGDGYT
V gene: TRBV18
J gene: TRBJ1-2
D gene: .

CDR3 protein: SVAHRNLDYGYT
V gene: TRBV29-1
J gene: TRBJ1-2
D gene: .

CDR3 protein: ASSLGRRTNEKLF
V gene: TRBV13
J gene: TRBJ1-4
D gene: .

CDR3 protein: ASSSWTGKTTEAF
V gene: TRBV14
J gene: TRBJ1-1
D gene: TRBD1

CDR3 protein: ASSEEGLAGQETQY
V gene: TRBV25-1
J gene: TRBJ2-5
D gene: TRBD2

CDR3 protein: SVTDRRNSYEQY
V gene: TRBV29-1
J gene: TRBJ2-7
D gene: TRBD1

CDR3 protein: ASMGSGVQTDTQY
V gene: TRBV2
J gene: TRBJ2-3
D gene: .

CDR3 protein: ASSSGGESEKLF
V gene: TRBV12-3/TRBV12-4
J gene: TRBJ1-4
D gene: .